A single sample gave rise to the 9 T cell receptor beta chains below, sequenced in a study of blood T cell repertoires in COVID-19. Profiled with immunoSEQ multiplex PCR; TCRdb holds only in-frame clones, not every one. The sample lists a few hundred thousand clones, roughly 91% occurring once. The material sequenced was peripheral blood. These receptor sequences come from a man aged 25-40 years with acute or convalescent COVID-19.

This clone has only one observation. The chain combines TRBV10-2 with TRBJ1-4, with D unclear. The CDR3 covers 17 residues. Germline V gene data show CDR1 as WSHSY and CDR2 as SAAADI. V was clipped by 4 bases and J by 5 bases, with 20 bases between them. CDR3 sequence: CASSATRGGGRNEKLFF. The CDR3, as DNA: TGCGCCAGCAGTGCCACCCGGGGTGGAGGGAGGAATGAAAAACTGTTTTTT.

This clone was seen just once. The rearrangement uses TRBV30 and TRBJ1-2; 7 bases align to TRBD1. Germline loops: CDR1 GTSNPN, CDR2 SVGIG (reference sequence). The CDR3 has 14 amino acids. V was clipped by 3 bases and J by 7 bases; unmatched bases: 11. In DNA, the CDR3 is TGTGCCTGGAGATTCTATGAGGGGGCAGGTGGCTACACCTTC. This sequence encodes CAWRFYEGAGGYTF.

The chain is built from TRBV5-1 and TRBJ2-7; maybe TRBD1 (6 bases). The germline gives CDR1 SGHRS, CDR2 YFSETQ. The CDR3 loop spans 15 amino acids. Trimming shortened V by 1 base and J by 4 bases, and 15 bases separated the two germline ends. CDR3 coding DNA: TGCGCCAGCAGCTTGCAAACAGGGTCAGGGTACGAGCAGTACTTC. Its translation is CASSLQTGSGYEQYF.

The V call is TRBV11-2, the J call TRBJ2-1; 7 nucleotides line up with TRBD1. The germline CDR1 and CDR2 sequences are SGHAT and FQNNGV. V lost 5 bases to trimming and J lost 3 bases; unmatched junction nucleotides: 4. The CDR3 is made up of 14 amino acids. The CDR3 loop reads CASSPRDSYNEQFF. CDR3 nucleotides: TGTGCCAGCAGCCCCCGGGACAGCTACAATGAGCAGTTCTTC.

The chain carries TRBV6-5 and TRBJ2-7; 11 nucleotides agree with TRBD2. CDR3 size: 15 residues. Germline V gene data show CDR1 as MNHEY and CDR2 as SVGAGI. V gave up 6 bases and J gave up 2 bases; unmatched junction bases: 6. CDR3 in DNA: TGTGCCAGCAGCCTACTAGCGGGAGCTACCTACGAGCAGTACTTC. Translating gives CASSLLAGATYEQYF.

The chain employs TRBV24-1 and TRBJ2-2, with D possibly being TRBD2 (6 bases). V was clipped by 9 bases and J by 5 bases, with 12 bases between them. This CDR3 region has 13 residues. CDR1 and CDR2 (germline): KGHDR, SFDVKD. CDR3 bases: TGTGCCACCGCTTCAGGAGGGACCGGGGAGCTGTTTTTT. Translated, it gives CATASGGTGELFF.

A few counts support this clone. The chain couples TRBV19 to TRBJ1-1, with D possibly matching TRBD1 (6 bases). Germline CDR1 LNHDA, CDR2 SQIVND (reference sequence). Trimming shortened V by 6 bases and J by 0 bases, and 14 bases separated the two germline ends. The length of the CDR3 is 15 residues. The CDR3 DNA follows: TGTGCCAGTAGCCAGGGGCAATTAATGAACACTGAAGCTTTCTTT. It is translated as CASSQGQLMNTEAFF.

J is TRBJ2-7 and V is TRBV6-5; D is uncertain. V was shortened by 8 bases and J by 2 bases, with 10 bases between the two germline ends. CDR1 is MNHEY and CDR2 is SVGAGI in the germline V gene. CDR3 length equals 12 residues. In nucleotides, the CDR3 is TGTGCCAGCGTGACACGGCCCTACGAGCAGTACTTC. Translating gives CASVTRPYEQYF.

J is TRBJ2-3 and V is TRBV5-6; TRBD1 aligns across 12 bases. The trim removed 5 bases at V and 4 bases at J, leaving 14 bases unmatched. CDR3 length equals 18 residues. Germline CDR1 SGHDT, CDR2 YYEEEE. CDR3 bases: TGTGCCAGCAGTTCCTGGGGCCGGGACAGGGGGCGGGCAGATACGCAGTATTTT. Its translation is CASSSWGRDRGRADTQYF.